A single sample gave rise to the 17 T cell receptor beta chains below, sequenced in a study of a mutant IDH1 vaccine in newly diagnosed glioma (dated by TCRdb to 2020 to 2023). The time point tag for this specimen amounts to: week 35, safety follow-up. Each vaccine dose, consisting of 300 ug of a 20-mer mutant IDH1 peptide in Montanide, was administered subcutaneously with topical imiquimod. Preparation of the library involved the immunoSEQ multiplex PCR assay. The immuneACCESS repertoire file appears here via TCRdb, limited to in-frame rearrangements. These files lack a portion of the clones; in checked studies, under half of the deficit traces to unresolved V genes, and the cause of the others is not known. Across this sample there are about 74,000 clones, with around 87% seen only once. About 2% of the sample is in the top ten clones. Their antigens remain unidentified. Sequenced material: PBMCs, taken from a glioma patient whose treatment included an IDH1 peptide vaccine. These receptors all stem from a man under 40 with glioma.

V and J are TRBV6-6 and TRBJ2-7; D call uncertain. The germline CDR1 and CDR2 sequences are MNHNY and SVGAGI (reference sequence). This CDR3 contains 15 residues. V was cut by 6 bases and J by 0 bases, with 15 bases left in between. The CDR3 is CASRATGLSSYEQYF. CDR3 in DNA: TGTGCCAGCAGAGCGACTGGCCTCAGCTCCTACGAGCAGTACTTC.

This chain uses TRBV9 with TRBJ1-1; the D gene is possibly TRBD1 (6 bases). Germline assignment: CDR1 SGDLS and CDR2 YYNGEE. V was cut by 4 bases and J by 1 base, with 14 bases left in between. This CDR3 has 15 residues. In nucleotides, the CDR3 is TGTGCCAGCAGCCCGCAGGGGAACCAGAACACTGAAGCTTTCTTT. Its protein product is CASSPQGNQNTEAFF.

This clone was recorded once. The CDR3 DNA reads TGTGCCAGCAGCTTAACAGGAGGGAAGACTGAAGCTTTCTTT. Translated, it gives CASSLTGGKTEAFF. The chain recombines TRBV5-6 with TRBJ1-1; D may be TRBD1 (5 bases). The CDR3 sequence is 14 residues long. V was clipped by 2 bases and J by 5 bases, with 13 bases between them. CDR1 and CDR2 from the germline V gene are SGHDT and YYEEEE.

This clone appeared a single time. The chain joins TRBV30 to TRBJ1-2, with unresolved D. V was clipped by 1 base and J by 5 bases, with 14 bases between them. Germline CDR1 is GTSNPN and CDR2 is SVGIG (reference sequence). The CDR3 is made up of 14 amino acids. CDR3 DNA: TGTGCCTGGAGTGACCCCCGGAGAAATTATGGCTACACCTTC. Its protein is CAWSDPRRNYGYTF. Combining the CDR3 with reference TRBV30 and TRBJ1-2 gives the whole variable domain SQTIHQWPATLVQPVGSPLSLECTVEGTSNPNLYWYRQAAGRGLQLLFYSVGIGQISSEVPQNLSASRPQDRQFILSSKKLLLSDSGFYLCAWSDPRRNYGYTFGSGTRLTVV.

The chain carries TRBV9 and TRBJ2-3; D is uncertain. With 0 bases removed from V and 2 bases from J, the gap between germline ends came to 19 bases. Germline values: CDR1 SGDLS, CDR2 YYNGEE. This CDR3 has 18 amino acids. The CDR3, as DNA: TGTGCCAGCAGCGTAGAGTACCACTCCCGGACCATCACAGATACGCAGTATTTT. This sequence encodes CASSVEYHSRTITDTQYF.

CDR3 bases: TGCGCCAGCAGCCAAGATTGGGGACGGGGGAGTGGAAAACTGTTTTTT. It yields the protein CASSQDWGRGSGKLFF. The chain couples TRBV4-1 to TRBJ1-4; possible D gene TRBD1, 5 bases. With 0 bases removed from V and 10 bases from J, the gap between germline ends came to 18 bases. Germline CDR1 MGHRA, CDR2 YSYEKL. The CDR3 length is 16 residues.

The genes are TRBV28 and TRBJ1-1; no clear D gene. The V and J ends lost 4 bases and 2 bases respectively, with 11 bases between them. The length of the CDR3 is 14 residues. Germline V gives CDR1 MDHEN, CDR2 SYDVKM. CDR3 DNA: TGTGCCAGCAGTTCCCCCCCAGAAAACACTGAAGCTTTCTTT. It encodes CASSSPPENTEAFF.

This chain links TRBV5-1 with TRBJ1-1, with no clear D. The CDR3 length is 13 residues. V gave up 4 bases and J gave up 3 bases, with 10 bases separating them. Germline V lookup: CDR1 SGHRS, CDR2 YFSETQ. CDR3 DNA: TGCGCCAGCAGCGCGGGGATAGACACTGAAGCTTTCTTT. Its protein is CASSAGIDTEAFF.

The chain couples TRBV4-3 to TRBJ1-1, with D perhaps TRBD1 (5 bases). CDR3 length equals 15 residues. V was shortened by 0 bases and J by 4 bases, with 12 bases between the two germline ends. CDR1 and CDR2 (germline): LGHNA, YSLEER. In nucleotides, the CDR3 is TGCGCCAGCAGCCAAGATCAGGGAATTCGCACTGAAGCTTTCTTT. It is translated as CASSQDQGIRTEAFF.

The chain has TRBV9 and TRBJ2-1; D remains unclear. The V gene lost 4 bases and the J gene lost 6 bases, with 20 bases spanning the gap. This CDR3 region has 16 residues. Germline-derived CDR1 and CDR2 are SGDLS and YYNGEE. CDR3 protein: CASSPRTTREANEQFF. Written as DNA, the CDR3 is TGTGCCAGCAGCCCCCGGACCACAAGGGAAGCCAATGAGCAGTTCTTC.

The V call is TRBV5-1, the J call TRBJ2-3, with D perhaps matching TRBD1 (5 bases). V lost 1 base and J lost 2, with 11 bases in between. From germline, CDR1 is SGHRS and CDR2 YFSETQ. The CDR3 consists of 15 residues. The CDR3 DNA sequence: TGCGCCAGCAGCTTGAAGGGGTCCAACACAGATACGCAGTATTTT. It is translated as CASSLKGSNTDTQYF.

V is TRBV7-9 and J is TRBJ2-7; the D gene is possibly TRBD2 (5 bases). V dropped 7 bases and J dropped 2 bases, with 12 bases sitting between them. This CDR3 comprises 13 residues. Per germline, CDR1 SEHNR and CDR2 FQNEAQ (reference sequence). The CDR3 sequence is CASTSDGTYEQYF. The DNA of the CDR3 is TGTGCCAGCACATCTGACGGGACCTACGAGCAGTACTTC. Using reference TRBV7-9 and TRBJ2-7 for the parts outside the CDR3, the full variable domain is DTGVSQNPRHKITKRGQNVTFRCDPISEHNRLYWYRQTLGQGPEFLTYFQNEAQLEKSRLLSDRFSAERPKGSFSTLEIQRTEQGDSAMYLCASTSDGTYEQYFGPGTRLTVT.

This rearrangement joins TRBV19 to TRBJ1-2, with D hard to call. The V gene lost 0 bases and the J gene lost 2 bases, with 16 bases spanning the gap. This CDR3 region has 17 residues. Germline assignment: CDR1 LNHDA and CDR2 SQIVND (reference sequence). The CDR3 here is CASSIDFLGGSNYGYTF. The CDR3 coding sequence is TGTGCCAGTAGTATAGATTTTTTGGGAGGATCGAACTATGGCTACACCTTC.

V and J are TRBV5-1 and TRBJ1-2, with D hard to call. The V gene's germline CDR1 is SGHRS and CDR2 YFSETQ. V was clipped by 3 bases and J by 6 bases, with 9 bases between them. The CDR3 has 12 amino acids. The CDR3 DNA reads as TGCGCCAGCAGCTCCACGATAGATGGCTACACCTTC. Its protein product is CASSSTIDGYTF.

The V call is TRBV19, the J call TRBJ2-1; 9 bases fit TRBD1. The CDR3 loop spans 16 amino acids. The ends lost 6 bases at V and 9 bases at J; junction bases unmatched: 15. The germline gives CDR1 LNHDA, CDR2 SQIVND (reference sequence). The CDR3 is CASSPGWDRVGTEQFF. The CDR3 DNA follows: TGTGCCAGTAGCCCAGGTTGGGACAGGGTAGGTACTGAGCAGTTCTTC.

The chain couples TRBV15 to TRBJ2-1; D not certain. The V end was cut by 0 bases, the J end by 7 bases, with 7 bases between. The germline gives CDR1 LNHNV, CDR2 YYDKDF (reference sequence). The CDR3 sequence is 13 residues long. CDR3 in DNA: TGTGCCACCAGCAGAGATTGGAGAAATGAGCAGTTCTTC. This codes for CATSRDWRNEQFF.

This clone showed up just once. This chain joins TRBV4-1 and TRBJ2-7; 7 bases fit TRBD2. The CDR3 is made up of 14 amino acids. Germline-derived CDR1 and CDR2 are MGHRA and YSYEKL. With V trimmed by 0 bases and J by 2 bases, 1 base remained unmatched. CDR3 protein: CASSQEAGTYEQYF. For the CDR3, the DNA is TGCGCCAGCAGCCAAGAAGCGGGAACCTACGAGCAGTACTTC.